This is a list of T cell receptor beta chains from one sample in a study of blood T cells in healthy people across ages. One entry per CDR3 protein results from TCRdb running MiXCR on the 5' RACE reads. The sample includes roughly 1,100,000 distinct CDR3 sequences, 20% to 25% of them seen just once. These data are also associated with another study on T cells of mothers and their children.

The sequenced sample consisted of blood. The receptors were gathered from a girl between 2 and 10 years old in good health. Both conserved end residues are part of each CDR3.

v_call | cdr3_aa
TRBV7-6 | CASSLYGGLDNQPQHF
TRBV5-5 | CASSSDPFQPQHF
TRBV4-1 | CASSQVGQGTDTQYF
TRBV20-1 | CSARVPPNQPQHF
TRBV12-3/TRBV12-4 | CASSFRTGESPLHF
TRBV10-2 | CASSEFGRAGIQYF
TRBV5-1 | CASSRQDGFIWELFF
TRBV6-6 | CASSYRADQETQYF
TRBV29-1 | CSVEDKDNEQFF
TRBV14 | CASSQVRDSPYEQYF
TRBV29-1 | CSVVGAPSGSYNEQFF
TRBV7-2 | CASSLATSGGRRDTEQFF
TRBV24-1 | CATSGGQGSYEQYF
TRBV28 | CASKLASANVLTF
TRBV18 | CASSPLRDRVSYNEQFF
TRBV12-3/TRBV12-4 | CASSVGRTSGETQYF
TRBV7-3 | CACSFGGELFF
TRBV28 | CASSFGTAYQETQYF
TRBV11-1 | CASSSHSGELFF
TRBV28 | CASSSLWPPKDREGHTEAFF
TRBV27 | CASSLRSRPGGTDTQYF
TRBV29-1 | CSVLGAPTTEAFF
TRBV7-2 | CASRNSGRLTDTQYF
TRBV11-2 | CASSLWDRAGSDGYTF
TRBV5-1 | CASSTLGQGGEKLFF
TRBV25-1 | CASSELPFSGRALETQYF
TRBV14 | CASSQGGSEQFF
TRBV25-1 | CASSDWDGTGASYEQYF
TRBV7-2 | CASSLGRVNIQYF
TRBV20-1 | CSASSRREGPEAFF
TRBV18 | CASSRQTSLDEQFF
TRBV20-1 | CSARVLGAGEAFF
TRBV20-1 | CSARRGGAAGANVLTF
TRBV20-1 | CSAGVGSEQYF
TRBV9 | CASSVSSEAYNEQFF